These 2 T cell receptor beta chains originate from one sample sequenced in a study of Graves' ophthalmopathy and Graves' hyperthyroidism (dated by TCRdb to the late 2010s). TCRdb shows the sequencer as Illumina HiSeq 2000. TCR beta CDR3 regions were amplified from RNA transcripts for repertoire sequencing. The first round of RT-PCR was done with HTBI primers and the Qiagen OneStep RT-PCR kit, and was followed by a second round of multiplex PCR, then size selection and purification. TCRdb applied fastp at Q25 and MiXCR to the public reads, then kept only in-frame beta chains. Rows with a matching CDR3 protein are joined into one entry that keeps the most common DNA and genes. In all, the sample holds some 48,000 distinct CDR3 sequences, and 50% to 65% of those were seen once. The biggest ten clones account for 23% of the sample. Source material: peripheral blood. The receptor source for this set is an adult man with Graves' ophthalmopathy.

This clonotype has ten or more counts. This chain uses TRBV5-1 with TRBJ2-3, with 9 bases identical to TRBD2. Germline CDR1 is SGHRS and CDR2 is YFSETQ. This CDR3 has 14 amino acids. With V trimmed by 5 bases and J by 1 base, 2 bases remained unmatched. The CDR3 DNA follows: TGCGCCAGCAGGCCTAGCGGGGGCACAGATACGCAGTATTTT. It codes for CASRPSGGTDTQYF.

This clonotype was counted many times. This chain joins TRBV7-9 and TRBJ1-1, with D uncertain. The CDR3 is 11 amino acids. With 5 bases removed from V and 8 bases from J, the gap between germline ends came to 9 bases. Germline V lookup: CDR1 SEHNR, CDR2 FQNEAQ (reference sequence). CDR3 region: CASSPRIEAFF. CDR3 bases: TGTGCCAGCAGCCCCCGGATAGAAGCTTTCTTT.